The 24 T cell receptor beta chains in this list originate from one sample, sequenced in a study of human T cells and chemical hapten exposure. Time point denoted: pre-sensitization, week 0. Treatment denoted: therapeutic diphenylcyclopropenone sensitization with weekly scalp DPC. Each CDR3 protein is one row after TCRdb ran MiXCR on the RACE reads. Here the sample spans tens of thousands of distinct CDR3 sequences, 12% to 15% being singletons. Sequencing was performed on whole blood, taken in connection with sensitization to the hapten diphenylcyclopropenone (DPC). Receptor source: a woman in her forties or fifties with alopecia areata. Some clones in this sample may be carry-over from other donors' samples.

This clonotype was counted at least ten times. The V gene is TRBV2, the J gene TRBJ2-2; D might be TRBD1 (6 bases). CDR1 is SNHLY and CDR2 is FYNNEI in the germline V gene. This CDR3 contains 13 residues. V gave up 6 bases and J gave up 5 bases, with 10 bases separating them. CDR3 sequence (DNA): TGTGCCAGCAGACCTACAGGGACCGGGGAGCTGTTTTTT. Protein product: CASRPTGTGELFF. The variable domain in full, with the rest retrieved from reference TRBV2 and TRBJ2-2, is EPEVTQTPSHQVTQMGQEVILRCVPISNHLYFYWYRQILGQKVEFLVSFYNNEISEKSEIFDDQFSVERPDGSNFTLKIRSTKLEDSAMYFCASRPTGTGELFFGEGSRLTVL.

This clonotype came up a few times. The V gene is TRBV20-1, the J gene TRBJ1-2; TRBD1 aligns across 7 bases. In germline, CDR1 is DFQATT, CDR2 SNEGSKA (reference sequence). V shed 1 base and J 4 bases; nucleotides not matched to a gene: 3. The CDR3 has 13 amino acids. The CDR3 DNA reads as TGCAGTGCTAGAGGCGGGACAGCCTATGGCTACACCTTC. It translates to CSARGGTAYGYTF.

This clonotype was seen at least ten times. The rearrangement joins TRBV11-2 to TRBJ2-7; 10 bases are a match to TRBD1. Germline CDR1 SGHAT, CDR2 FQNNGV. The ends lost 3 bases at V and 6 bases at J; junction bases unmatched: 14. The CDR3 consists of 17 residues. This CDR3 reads CASSLTLLPGQGFEQYF. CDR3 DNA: TGTGCCAGCAGCTTGACTCTTTTACCGGGACAGGGGTTCGAGCAGTACTTC.

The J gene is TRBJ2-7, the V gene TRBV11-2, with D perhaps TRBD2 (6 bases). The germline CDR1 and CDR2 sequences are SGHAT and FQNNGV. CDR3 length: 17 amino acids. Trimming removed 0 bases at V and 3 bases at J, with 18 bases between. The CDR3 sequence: CASSLDTPPGAIYEQYF. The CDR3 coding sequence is TGTGCCAGCAGCTTAGATACCCCCCCGGGAGCCATCTACGAGCAGTACTTC.

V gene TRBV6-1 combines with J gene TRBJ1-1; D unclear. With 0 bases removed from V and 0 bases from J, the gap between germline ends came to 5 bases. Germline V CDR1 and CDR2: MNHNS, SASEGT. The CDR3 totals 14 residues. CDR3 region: CASSEAGLNTEAFF. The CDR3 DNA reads TGTGCCAGCAGTGAAGCGGGGTTGAACACTGAAGCTTTCTTT.

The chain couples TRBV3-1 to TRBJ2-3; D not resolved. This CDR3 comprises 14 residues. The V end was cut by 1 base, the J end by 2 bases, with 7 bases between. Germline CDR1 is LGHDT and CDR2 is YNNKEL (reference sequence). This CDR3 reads CASSQGRNTDTQYF. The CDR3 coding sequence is TGTGCCAGCAGCCAAGGGAGAAACACAGATACGCAGTATTTT.

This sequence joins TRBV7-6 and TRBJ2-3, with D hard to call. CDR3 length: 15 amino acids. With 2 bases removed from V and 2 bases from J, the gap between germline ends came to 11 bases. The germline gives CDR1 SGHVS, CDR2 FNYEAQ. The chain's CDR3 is CASSLNLGYTDTQYF. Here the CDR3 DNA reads TGTGCCAGCAGCTTAAATTTGGGATACACAGATACGCAGTATTTT.

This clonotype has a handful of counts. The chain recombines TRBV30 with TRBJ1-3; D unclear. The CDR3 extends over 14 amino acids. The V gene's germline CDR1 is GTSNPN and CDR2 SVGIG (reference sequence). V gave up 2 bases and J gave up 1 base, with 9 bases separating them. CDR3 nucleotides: TGTGCCTGGAGTAAAAGGAGATCTGGAAACACCATATATTTT. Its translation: CAWSKRRSGNTIYF.

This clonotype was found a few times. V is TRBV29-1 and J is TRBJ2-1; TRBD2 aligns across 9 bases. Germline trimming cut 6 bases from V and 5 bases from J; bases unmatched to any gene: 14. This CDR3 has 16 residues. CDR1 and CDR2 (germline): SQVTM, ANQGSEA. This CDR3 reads CSVVPLSSGVHNEQFF. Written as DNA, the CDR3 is TGCAGCGTCGTACCTCTATCTAGCGGGGTGCACAATGAGCAGTTCTTC.

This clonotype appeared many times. The CDR3 DNA is TGTGCCAGCAGTTTACTTTTTGGCACTGAAGCTTTCTTT. Its protein product is CASSLLFGTEAFF. The gene calls are TRBV12-3 or TRBV12-4 and TRBJ1-1, with D uncertain. CDR3 length: 13 amino acids. Deletions cut 2 bases from V and 4 bases from J, with 8 bases between.

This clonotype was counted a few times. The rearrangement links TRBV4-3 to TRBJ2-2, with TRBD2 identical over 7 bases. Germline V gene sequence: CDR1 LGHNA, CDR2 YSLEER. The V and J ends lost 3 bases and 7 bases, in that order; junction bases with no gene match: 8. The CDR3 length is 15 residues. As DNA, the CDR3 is TGCGCCAGCAGCCAGGGAGGGATGTGGCGCGGGGAGCTGTTTTTT. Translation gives CASSQGGMWRGELFF.

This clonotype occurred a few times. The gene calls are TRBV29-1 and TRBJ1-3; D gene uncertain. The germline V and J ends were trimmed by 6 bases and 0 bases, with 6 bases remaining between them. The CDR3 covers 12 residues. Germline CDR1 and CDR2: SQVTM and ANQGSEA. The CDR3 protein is CSVGSSGNTIYF. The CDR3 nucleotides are TGCAGCGTGGGTAGCTCTGGAAACACCATATATTTT.

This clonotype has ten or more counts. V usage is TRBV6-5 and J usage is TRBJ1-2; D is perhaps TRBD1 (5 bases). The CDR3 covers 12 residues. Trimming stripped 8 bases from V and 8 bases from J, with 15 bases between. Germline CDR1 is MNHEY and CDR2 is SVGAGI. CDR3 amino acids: CASRRGDGGYTF. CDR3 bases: TGTGCCAGCCGAAGGGGTGACGGAGGCTACACCTTC.

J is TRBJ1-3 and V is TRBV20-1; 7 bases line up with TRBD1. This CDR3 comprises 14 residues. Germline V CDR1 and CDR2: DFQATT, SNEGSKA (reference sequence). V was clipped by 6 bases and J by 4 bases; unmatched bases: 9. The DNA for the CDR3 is TGCAGTGCCCACAGGGGATCCTTAGGAAACACCATATATTTT. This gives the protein CSAHRGSLGNTIYF.

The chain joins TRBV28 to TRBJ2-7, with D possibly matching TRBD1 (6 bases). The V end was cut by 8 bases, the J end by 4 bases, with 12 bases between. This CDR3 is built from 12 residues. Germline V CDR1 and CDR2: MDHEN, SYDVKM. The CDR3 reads CASRPQGYEQYF. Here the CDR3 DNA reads TGTGCCAGCCGTCCCCAGGGGTACGAGCAGTACTTC.

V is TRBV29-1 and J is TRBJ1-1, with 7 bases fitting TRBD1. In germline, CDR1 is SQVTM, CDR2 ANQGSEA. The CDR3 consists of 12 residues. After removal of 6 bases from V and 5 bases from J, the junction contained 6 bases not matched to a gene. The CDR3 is CSVVDRVTEAFF. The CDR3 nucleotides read TGCAGCGTGGTAGACAGGGTAACTGAAGCTTTCTTT.

This CDR3 reads CASSGYGSRYEQFF. CDR3 nucleotides: TGTGCCAGCAGCGGCTACGGGAGCCGTTATGAGCAGTTCTTC. The V call is TRBV11-3, the J call TRBJ2-1; TRBD2 is a possible D gene (6 bases). Trimming shortened V by 5 bases and J by 8 bases, and 16 bases separated the two germline ends. This CDR3 is built from 14 residues. Germline loops: CDR1 SGHNT, CDR2 YENEEA.

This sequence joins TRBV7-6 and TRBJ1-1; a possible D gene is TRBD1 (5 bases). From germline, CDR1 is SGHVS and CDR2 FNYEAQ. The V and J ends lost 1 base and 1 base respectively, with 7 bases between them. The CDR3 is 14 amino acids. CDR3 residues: CASSLGGANTEAFF. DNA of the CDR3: TGTGCCAGCAGCTTAGGCGGGGCGAACACTGAAGCTTTCTTT.

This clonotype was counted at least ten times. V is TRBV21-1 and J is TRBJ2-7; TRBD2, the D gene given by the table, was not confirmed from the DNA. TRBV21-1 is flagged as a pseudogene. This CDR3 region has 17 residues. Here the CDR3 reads CASSENWGDSDTYEQYF. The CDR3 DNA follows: TGTGCCAGCAGCGAAAATTGGGGGGACTCCGATACCTACGAGCAGTACTTC.

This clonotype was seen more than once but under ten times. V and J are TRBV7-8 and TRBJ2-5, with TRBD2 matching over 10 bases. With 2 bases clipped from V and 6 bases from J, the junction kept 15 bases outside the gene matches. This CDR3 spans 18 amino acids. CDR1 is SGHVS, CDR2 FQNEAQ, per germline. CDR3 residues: CASSLPRWSSGSSQTQYF. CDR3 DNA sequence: TGTGCCAGCAGCTTACCCCGATGGTCTAGCGGGAGCAGTCAGACCCAGTACTTC.

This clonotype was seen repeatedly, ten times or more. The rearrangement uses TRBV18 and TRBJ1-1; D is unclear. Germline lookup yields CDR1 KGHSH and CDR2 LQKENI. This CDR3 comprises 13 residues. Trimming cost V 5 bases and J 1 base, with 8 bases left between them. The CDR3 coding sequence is TGTGCCAGCTCATCCGGCCGGAACACTGAAGCTTTCTTT. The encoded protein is CASSSGRNTEAFF.

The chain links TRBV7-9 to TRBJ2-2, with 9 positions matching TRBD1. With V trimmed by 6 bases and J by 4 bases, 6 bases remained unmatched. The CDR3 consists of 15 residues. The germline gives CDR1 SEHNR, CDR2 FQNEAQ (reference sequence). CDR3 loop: CASRLTGGSTGELFF. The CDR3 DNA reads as TGTGCCAGCAGGTTGACAGGGGGTTCCACCGGGGAGCTGTTTTTT.

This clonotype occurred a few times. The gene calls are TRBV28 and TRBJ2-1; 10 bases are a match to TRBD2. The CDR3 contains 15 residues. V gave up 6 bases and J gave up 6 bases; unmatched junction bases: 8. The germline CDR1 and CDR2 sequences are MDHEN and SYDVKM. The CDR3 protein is CASSFASGRANEQFF. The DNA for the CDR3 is TGTGCCAGCAGCTTCGCAAGCGGGAGGGCCAATGAGCAGTTCTTC.

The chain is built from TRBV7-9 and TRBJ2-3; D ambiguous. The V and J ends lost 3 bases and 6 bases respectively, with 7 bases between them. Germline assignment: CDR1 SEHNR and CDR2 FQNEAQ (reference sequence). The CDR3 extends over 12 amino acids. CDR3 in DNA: TGTGCCAGCAGCTTCGAGGTGGATACGCAGTATTTT. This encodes CASSFEVDTQYF.